The present T cell receptor (beta chain) was sequenced within a study of Graves' ophthalmopathy and Graves' hyperthyroidism. Whole-study findings and limits: Researchers report that a 13-signature model separated ophthalmopathy from stable hyperthyroidism, posting about 88% sensitivity and roughly 81% specificity.

Investigators amplified TCR beta CDR3 regions from RNA transcripts. An initial RT-PCR round employing HTBI primers preceded a second-round multiplex PCR. Via MiXCR, TCRdb re-called the multiplex PCR reads, giving one row per CDR3 protein. The repertoire consists of about 500,000 distinct CDR3 sequences, with 14% occurring once and the leading ten covering approximately 9.8%. This clonotype has ten or more counts. Its antigen is currently unknown. The sequence derives from a woman younger than 45 with Graves' ophthalmopathy. The sample was blood.

CDR3 loop: CASSLKQSSGTEAFF. CDR3 in DNA: TGTGCCAGCAGTCTAAAACAGTCCTCTGGCACTGAAGCTTTCTTT. The V and J genes are TRBV12-3 or TRBV12-4 and TRBJ1-1; D gene uncertain. The CDR3 has 15 residues. Trimming shortened V by 5 bases and J by 4 bases, and 17 bases separated the two germline ends.